Listed below are T cell receptor beta chains from one sample, sequenced in a study of identifying expanded T cells in peripheral blood. Using immunoSEQ multiplex PCR, the repertoire was profiled, and TCRdb retains in-frame clones only, with some absent. Counted here are under 100,000 clones, 70% to 90% occurring once; the ten biggest clones make up around 4.5%. Sequenced sample: blood. The receptors come from a person aged 18 to 70 in good health. Each CDR3 is given with its conserved first and last residue. The D gene is left open where the match is weak. Clone size is stated in some rows and not others, as once, few, many or a class when expanded.

14	NA	NA	TRBV27	TRBJ2-4	CASSLLGAADIQYF	TGTGCCAGCAGTTTACTGGGGGCGGCGGACATTCAGTACTTC
16	NA	TRBD1	TRBV6-5	TRBJ1-1	CASSYSTGQGRFEAFF	TGTGCCAGCAGTTACTCGACGGGACAGGGGAGATTTGAAGCTTTCTTT
16	NA	NA	TRBV4-3	TRBJ2-2	CASSQDRRTLAGELFF	TGCGCCAGCAGCCAAGATCGTCGGACTCTCGCCGGGGAGCTGTTTTTT
14	NA	NA	TRBV4-3	TRBJ1-1	CASSQEIRGKKAFF	TGCGCCAGCAGCCAAGAGATCAGGGGTAAGAAGGCTTTCTTT
15	once	TRBD1	TRBV27	TRBJ2-2	CASHSWTGNTGELFF	TGTGCCAGCCATTCTTGGACAGGGAACACCGGGGAGCTGTTTTTT
13	NA	NA	TRBV18	TRBJ2-5	CASSPPGVETQYF	TGTGCCAGCTCACCACCGGGTGTGGAGACCCAGTACTTC
16	once	NA	TRBV2	TRBJ1-3	CASSRTPGASGNTIYF	TGTGCCAGCAGTCGAACGCCAGGGGCATCTGGAAACACCATATATTTT
16	NA	NA	TRBV25-1	TRBJ2-5	CASSDPERVHGGTQYF	TGTGCCAGCAGTGACCCGGAGAGGGTCCATGGGGGGACCCAGTACTTC
15	once	TRBD1	TRBV6-5	TRBJ1-1	CASSLLDRGHGEAFF	TGTGCCAGCAGCCTATTGGACAGGGGGCATGGTGAAGCTTTCTTT
12	few	NA	TRBV4-3	TRBJ1-3	CASSQDRNTIYF	TGCGCCAGCAGCCAAGATCGTAACACCATATATTTT
15	NA	NA	TRBV7-5	TRBJ2-3	CARSLRGLAGDTQYF	TGTGCCAGAAGCTTACGCGGACTAGCCGGAGATACGCAGTATTTT
15	few	TRBD1	TRBV9	TRBJ1-6	CASSVAETGSSPLHF	TGTGCCAGCAGCGTAGCTGAGACAGGGAGCTCACCCCTCCACTTT
15	NA	NA	TRBV7-9	TRBJ1-6	CASSLGSYGNSPLHF	TGTGCCAGCAGCTTAGGTTCATATGGGAATTCACCCCTCCACTTT
16	NA	TRBD1	TRBV5-4	TRBJ1-6	CASSLEVDRVGSPLHF	TGTGCCAGCAGCTTGGAGGTGGACAGGGTTGGATCACCCCTCCACTTT
19	NA	TRBD2	TRBV27	TRBJ2-5	CASSFLGIAGGRHEETQYF	TGTGCCAGCAGTTTCCTTGGAATAGCGGGGGGGCGTCATGAAGAGACCCAGTACTTC
12	few	NA	TRBV7-2	TRBJ1-2	CASSLLSSGYTF	TGTGCCAGCAGCCTACTGTCTAGTGGCTACACCTTC
13	NA	NA	TRBV10-3	TRBJ1-1	CAIKGGMNTEAFF	TGTGCCATCAAGGGGGGGATGAACACTGAAGCTTTCTTT
14	NA	NA	TRBV4-3	TRBJ2-3	CASSQDRYGDTQYF	TGCGCCAGCAGCCAAGATCGATACGGAGATACGCAGTATTTT
14	NA	TRBD2	TRBV10-3	TRBJ2-7	CAITGTSGEYEQYF	TGTGCCATCACTGGGACTAGCGGGGAATACGAGCAGTACTTC
13	NA	NA	TRBV10-3	TRBJ1-1	CAIRSTEGTEAFF	TGTGCCATCAGGTCAACAGAGGGGACTGAAGCTTTCTTT
14	NA	TRBD1	TRBV2	TRBJ1-4	CASRGRGVDEKLFF	TGTGCCTCGAGGGGGCGCGGAGTCGATGAAAAACTGTTTTTT
15	NA	NA	TRBV7-6	TRBJ1-1	CASSLYQAGNTEAFF	TGTGCCAGCAGCTTATACCAGGCAGGGAACACTGAAGCTTTCTTT
16	NA	NA	TRBV9	TRBJ2-3	CASSRDLKRWADTQYF	TGTGCCAGCAGCCGGGACCTAAAGAGGTGGGCAGATACGCAGTATTTT
13	NA	TRBD1	TRBV6-5	TRBJ2-5	CASRPGTGGTQYF	TGTGCCAGCAGACCAGGGACAGGGGGTACCCAGTACTTC
13	few	NA	TRBV7-3	TRBJ1-6	CASSQSGQSPLHF	TGTGCCAGCAGCCAGTCCGGGCAATCACCCCTCCACTTT
15	NA	TRBD1	TRBV6-5	TRBJ2-7	CASSYPQQGIGEQYF	TGTGCCAGCAGTTACCCCCAACAGGGGATCGGCGAGCAGTACTTC
15	NA	TRBD1	TRBV11-2	TRBJ1-5	CASSHPGTDNQPQHF	TGTGCCAGCAGCCACCCCGGGACAGACAATCAGCCCCAGCATTTT
11	NA	NA	TRBV5-7	TRBJ1-1	CASAWNTEAFF	TGTGCCAGCGCATGGAACACTGAAGCTTTCTTT
14	NA	NA	TRBV6-1	TRBJ1-2	CASSELWEEHGYTF	TGTGCCAGCAGTGAATTATGGGAGGAACATGGCTACACCTTC
13	few	TRBD1	TRBV9	TRBJ1-1	CASSISGTGRAFF	TGTGCCAGCAGCATCTCCGGGACAGGGCGCGCTTTCTTT
13	NA	NA	TRBV4-3	TRBJ1-1	CASSQEFDSEAFF	TGCGCCAGCAGCCAAGAGTTTGATTCTGAAGCTTTCTTT
15	NA	NA	TRBV11-2	TRBJ1-2	CASSFGGGSNYGYTF	TGTGCCAGCAGCTTTGGAGGGGGATCTAACTATGGCTACACCTTC
15	NA	NA	TRBV5-6	TRBJ1-1	CASSLVDRMNTEAFF	TGTGCCAGCAGCTTGGTTGACAGGATGAACACTGAAGCTTTCTTT
15	NA	NA	TRBV14	TRBJ1-1	CASSRAGGWDTEAFF	TGTGCCAGCAGCCGAGCCGGGGGCTGGGACACTGAAGCTTTCTTT
15	NA	NA	TRBV15	TRBJ1-2	CATSRSWDNSVGYTF	TGTGCCACCAGCAGATCCTGGGACAATAGTGTTGGCTACACCTTC
12	NA	NA	TRBV7-9	TRBJ1-1	CASRQGLTEAFF	TGTGCCAGCAGGCAGGGGCTCACTGAAGCTTTCTTT
13	NA	NA	TRBV6-5	TRBJ1-1	CASSYPGEGKAFF	TGTGCCAGCAGTTACCCCGGTGAAGGTAAAGCTTTCTTT
15	NA	NA	TRBV7-2	TRBJ1-5	CASSLGPGMNQPQHF	TGTGCCAGCAGCTTAGGTCCAGGGATGAATCAGCCCCAGCATTTT
15	NA	TRBD1	TRBV4-1	TRBJ2-7	CASSQGTGTRSEQYF	TGCGCCAGCAGCCAGGGGACAGGGACGCGTAGCGAGCAGTACTTC
14	NA	NA	TRBV5-6	TRBJ1-1	CASTYKTHLRGAFF	TGTGCCAGCACCTACAAAACACACCTACGAGGAGCTTTCTTT
15	NA	TRBD1	TRBV6-5	TRBJ1-1	CASSSGTAGSTEAFF	TGTGCCAGCAGTTCCGGGACAGCGGGGAGTACTGAAGCTTTCTTT
14	NA	TRBD2	TRBV6-6	TRBJ2-2	CASSYPGGAGELFF	TGTGCCAGCAGTTACCCGGGGGGGGCCGGGGAGCTGTTTTTT
14	NA	NA	TRBV19	TRBJ2-5	CATTARSVGETQYF	TGTGCCACCACTGCCCGATCGGTCGGAGAGACCCAGTACTTC
15	NA	NA	TRBV7-2	TRBJ2-3	CASSSPGVGIDTQYF	TGTGCCAGCAGCTCCCCCGGCGTTGGGATCGATACGCAGTATTTT
18	NA	NA	TRBV4-3	TRBJ2-1	CASSLSRGHRDRIGEQFF	TGCGCCAGCAGCCTCAGCCGGGGACACAGGGATCGTATCGGTGAGCAGTTCTTC
18	NA	NA	TRBV9	TRBJ1-1	CASSPSPLGVSPNTEAFF	TGTGCCAGCAGCCCTAGCCCCTTGGGAGTTTCCCCAAACACTGAAGCTTTCTTT
16	once	NA	TRBV6-6	TRBJ1-3	CASSRTGIYSGNTIYF	TGTGCCAGCAGTCGTACAGGGATTTACTCTGGAAACACCATATATTTT
16	NA	NA	TRBV7-8	TRBJ1-2	CASSPSLGMTNYGYTF	TGTGCCAGCAGCCCCTCCCTGGGGATGACTAACTATGGCTACACCTTC
15	NA	NA	TRBV5-1	TRBJ2-2	CASSFSGLSAGELFF	TGCGCCAGCAGCTTCTCGGGGCTAAGCGCCGGGGAGCTGTTTTTT
16	NA	NA	TRBV5-1	TRBJ1-6	CASRYRTDSYNSPLHF	TGCGCCAGCAGATACCGGACGGACTCCTATAATTCACCCCTCCACTTT
14	NA	NA	TRBV5-6	TRBJ2-7	CASSFMSRPGEQYF	TGTGCCAGCAGCTTTATGAGTAGACCGGGGGAGCAGTACTTC
12	NA	NA	TRBV10-1	TRBJ2-2	CASSRGTGELFF	TGCGCCAGCAGTAGGGGAACCGGGGAGCTGTTTTTT
18	NA	NA	TRBV4-3	TRBJ2-7	CASSQDRVSGTSNYEQYF	TGCGCCAGCAGCCAAGATCGGGTCAGCGGGACAAGTAACTACGAGCAGTACTTC
13	NA	TRBD2	TRBV5-1	TRBJ2-7	CASSLAGRSKQYF	TGCGCCAGCAGCTTAGCGGGGCGTTCGAAGCAGTACTTC
15	NA	NA	TRBV6-1	TRBJ1-5	CASRRRWADSQPQHF	TGTGCCAGCAGACGCCGGTGGGCGGACAGTCAGCCCCAGCATTTT
15	few	TRBD1	TRBV7-9	TRBJ2-1	CASKSGTGVYNEQFF	TGTGCCAGCAAGTCCGGGACAGGGGTATACAATGAGCAGTTCTTC
14	NA	NA	TRBV6-6	TRBJ1-4	CASRPGTAREKLFF	TGTGCCAGCAGACCCGGGACTGCCCGGGAAAAACTGTTTTTT
15	NA	NA	TRBV5-1	TRBJ1-2	CASSLAGSVNYGYTF	TGCGCCAGCAGCTTGGCAGGCAGTGTTAACTATGGCTACACCTTC
14	NA	NA	TRBV5-1	TRBJ1-5	CASSLEVGGQPQHF	TGCGCCAGTAGCTTGGAAGTAGGGGGTCAGCCCCAGCATTTT